The rows below give T cell receptor beta chains drawn from one sample of a study of blood T cell repertoires in COVID-19. Data came from immunoSEQ multiplex PCR; TCRdb stores just in-frame clones and leaves some out. The sample lists a few hundred thousand clones, 91% occurring once. Sample: peripheral blood. The receptors were gathered from a person aged 18-30 years with COVID-19, enrolled during active disease. CDR3s include the opening cysteine and the closing phenylalanine or tryptophan. D genes are given only for firm matches. The listing skips clone size in some rows; elsewhere it reads once, few, many or a size class.

TRBJ2-3 - TRBV13 TRBD2 TGTGCCAGCAGTTACCCTAGCGGGAATTCTAGCACAGATACGCAGTATTTT CASSYPSGNSSTDTQYF
TRBJ1-1 - TRBV7-9 TRBD1 TGTGCCAGCAGCGAACCGCGGGACAGAATGAACACTGAAGCTTTCTTT CASSEPRDRMNTEAFF
TRBJ2-7 - TRBV11-2 TRBD2 TGTGCCAGCAGCTTTAGCGGGAGTAAGTACGAGCAGTACTTC CASSFSGSKYEQYF
TRBJ2-1 - TRBV6-1 - TGTGCCAGCAGTGAATATGGGGCAACCTACAATGAGCAGTTCTTC CASSEYGATYNEQFF
TRBJ2-3 - TRBV3-1/TRBV3-2 - TGTGCCAGCAGCCAGCCCGGTAGCATGCAGTATTTT CASSQPGSMQYF
TRBJ1-1 - TRBV7-2 TRBD1 TGTGCCAGCAGCTTAGCGGGGACAGTCACTGAAGCTTTCTTT CASSLAGTVTEAFF
TRBJ1-1 - TRBV13 - TGTGCCAGCAGCTTATTAAATACTGAAGCTTTCTTT CASSLLNTEAFF
TRBJ1-5 - TRBV29-1 TRBD1 TGCAGCGTTTCCGGGACAGCTAATCAGCCCCAGCATTTT CSVSGTANQPQHF
TRBJ2-7 - TRBV10-3 TRBD2 TGTGCCATCAGCCCTACGGGAGGGCGGGAGGACCCCTACGAGCAGTACTTC CAISPTGGREDPYEQYF
TRBJ2-4 - TRBV7-2 - TGTGCCAGCAGCTTAGGCACAGGCACCCAAAACATTCAGTACTTC CASSLGTGTQNIQYF
TRBJ1-6 - TRBV28 TRBD1 TGTGCCAGCAGCCTGACAGGGGCTAATTCACCCCTCCACTTT CASSLTGANSPLHF
TRBJ1-2 - TRBV11-2 - TGTGCCAGCAGCTTACAAGCGAAAACCTATGGCTACACCTTC CASSLQAKTYGYTF
TRBJ2-7 - TRBV4-1 - TGCGCCAGCAGGATTACTCAGGGCACGGAGCAGTACTTC CASRITQGTEQYF
TRBJ1-3 - TRBV6-2/TRBV6-3 - TGTGCCAGCAGTCCCCGACGGAGCTCTGGAAACACCATATATTTT CASSPRRSSGNTIYF
TRBJ1-3 - TRBV6-5 TRBD1 TGTGCCTCAGAACAGGGGGCGTCTGGAAACACCATATATTTT CASEQGASGNTIYF
TRBJ1-2 - TRBV18 TRBD1 TGTGCCAGCTCACCCCTCGATGGGACAGAACCTAAGTATGGCTACACCTTC CASSPLDGTEPKYGYTF
TRBJ2-7 - TRBV7-9 - TGTGCCAGCAGCTTAGGCGGGGTCCTCGAGCAGTACTTC CASSLGGVLEQYF
TRBJ2-2 - TRBV2 TRBD2 TGTGCCAGCATGGTTTTAGCGGGGCCAAACACCGGGGAGCTGTTTTTT CASMVLAGPNTGELFF
TRBJ2-7 - TRBV5-4 - TGTGCCAGCAGCCCCCCTAGGGGATACGAGCAGTACTTC CASSPPRGYEQYF
TRBJ1-5 once TRBV24-1 - TGTGCCACCAGTGAATCAGGGATAATGGAGCCCCAGCATTTT CATSESGIMEPQHF
TRBJ2-5 few TRBV2 TRBD1 TGTGCCAGCAGTCCCGGGACAGGCACCTCCGAGACCCAGTACTTC CASSPGTGTSETQYF
TRBJ1-2 once TRBV10-2 - TGCGCCAGCACCTTAGGGGGAGCGAGCTATGGCTACACCTTC CASTLGGASYGYTF
TRBJ1-1 once TRBV12-3/TRBV12-4 TRBD1 TGTGCCAGCAGTTTGGGACAGGTGGAAGCTTTCTTT CASSLGQVEAFF
TRBJ2-1 - TRBV19 TRBD2 TGTGCCACAAAAGGACTAGCGGGTCATGAGCAGTTCTTC CATKGLAGHEQFF
TRBJ2-7 - TRBV12-3/TRBV12-4 - TGTGCCAGCAGTCTCACTAAAATCATTGGGCAGTACTTC CASSLTKIIGQYF
TRBJ1-1 - TRBV5-6 - TGTGCCAGCAGCTTGGGTCTCACTGAAGCTTTCTTT CASSLGLTEAFF
TRBJ1-4 - TRBV27 - TGTGCCAGCGCCGGGAGGGAGGATGAAAAACTGTTTTTT CASAGREDEKLFF
TRBJ1-1 - TRBV29-1 - TGCAGCGTTGGGTTACGGTCGAACACTGAAGCTTTCTTT CSVGLRSNTEAFF
TRBJ1-5 - TRBV27 TRBD1 TGTGCCAGCAGCCAAATGGACAGGGGCGGTCAGCCCCAGCATTTT CASSQMDRGGQPQHF
TRBJ2-7 - TRBV12-3/TRBV12-4 - TGTGCCAGCAAAACTACAGGCTACGAGCAGTACTTC CASKTTGYEQYF
TRBJ2-7 many TRBV2 TRBD2 TGTGCCAGCATCTATAGCGGGGGGGACTACGAGCAGTACTTC CASIYSGGDYEQYF
TRBJ2-7 - TRBV5-1 TRBD2 TGCGCCAGCAGCTTGGACGGGGGGTTTTACGAGCAGTACTTC CASSLDGGFYEQYF
TRBJ2-3 - TRBV3-1/TRBV3-2 TRBD2 TGTGCCAGCAGCCTGACTAGCGGGAACGCAGATACGCAGTATTTT CASSLTSGNADTQYF
TRBJ1-5 - TRBV19 TRBD1 TGTGCCAGTAGTCCTGGACAGGCGAATCAGCCCCAGCATTTT CASSPGQANQPQHF
TRBJ2-5 - TRBV28 - TGTGCCAGCAGTCCGCCCGCGTCTGGAGTCCAGTACTTC CASSPPASGVQYF
TRBJ1-2 - TRBV29-1 TRBD1 TGCAGCGTTGGGGGACAGGACTATGGCTACACCTTC CSVGGQDYGYTF
TRBJ1-2 - TRBV27 - TGTGCCAGCAGTCCCTACGAACACCTACCGGGTCGAGCTAACTATGGCTACACCTTC CASSPYEHLPGRANYGYTF
TRBJ2-7 - TRBV19 TRBD2 TGTGCCAGTAGCCAGACGACTAGCGCCGAGCAGTACTTC CASSQTTSAEQYF
TRBJ2-7 - TRBV11-2 - TGTGCCACCAGGGGCAGGTACGAGCAGTACTTC CATRGRYEQYF
TRBJ2-1 - TRBV10-3 TRBD1 TGTGCCATCAGTGAGGTTGGGGGACAGGGGCCGCTCAGGCAGTTCTTC CAISEVGGQGPLRQFF
TRBJ1-2 - TRBV9 TRBD1 TGTGCCAGTTTAGACAGGGAAGGATCTGGCTACACCTTC CASLDREGSGYTF
TRBJ2-1 once TRBV11-2 - TGTGCCAGCAGCCGCGACTACTCCTACAATGAGCAGTTCTTC CASSRDYSYNEQFF
TRBJ2-5 - TRBV28 TRBD1 TGTGCCAGCAGTAAACTGCCGGGACAGGTACAACTCCAGTACTTC CASSKLPGQVQLQYF
TRBJ1-5 - TRBV9 TRBD1 TGTGCCAGCAGCGTAGGGGCAGGGGGCTATCAGCCCCAGCATTTT CASSVGAGGYQPQHF
TRBJ2-7 - TRBV5-4 TRBD2 TGTGCCAGCAGCTCTTCGGGAGGAAGATACGAGCAGTACTTC CASSSSGGRYEQYF
TRBJ2-2 - TRBV3-1/TRBV3-2 - TGTGCCAGCAGCCAAAGCGTACTCACCGGGGAGCTGTTTTTT CASSQSVLTGELFF
TRBJ2-7 - TRBV7-9 TRBD1 TGTGCCAGCAGCACTTCCGGGACAGGGGCCTACGAGCAGTACTTC CASSTSGTGAYEQYF
TRBJ2-1 - TRBV19 TRBD2 TGTGCCAGTAGTCCACTAGCGGGAGGGCGCAATGAGCAGTTCTTC CASSPLAGGRNEQFF
TRBJ1-2 - TRBV29-1 - TGCAGCGTTTCGACAGGAAGGCATGGCTACACCTTC CSVSTGRHGYTF
TRBJ1-5 - TRBV19 - TGTGCCAGTAGTATGTGGGGCAGGGTTAATCAGCCCCAGCATTTT CASSMWGRVNQPQHF
TRBJ2-2 - TRBV19 - TGTGCCAGTAGTACCCACGGGGAGCTGTTTTTT CASSTHGELFF
TRBJ2-3 - TRBV15 - TGTGCCACCAGCACCAGAGGAGAGACCGCCGTAACGCAGTATTTT CATSTRGETAVTQYF
TRBJ2-1 - TRBV18 TRBD1 TGTGCCAGCTCACCATCCCCACAGGGGGCTACGGCGTCCCCCTACAATGAGCAGTTCTTC CASSPSPQGATASPYNEQFF
TRBJ1-2 - TRBV6-5 - TGTGCCACAACGTCTGGTCAGGGTACCTATGGCTACACCTTC CATTSGQGTYGYTF
TRBJ1-5 - TRBV3-1/TRBV3-2 TRBD1 TGTGCCAGCAGCCAAGGGGACAGAGGCAGCAATCAGCCCCAGCATTTT CASSQGDRGSNQPQHF
TRBJ1-5 - TRBV27 TRBD1 TGTGCCAGCTCGGGACAGGGAACTCAGCCCCAGCATTTT CASSGQGTQPQHF
TRBJ2-2 few TRBV5-6 - TGTGCCAGCACCATCACAGGGAACACCGGGGAGCTGTTTTTT CASTITGNTGELFF